This passage covers 23 T cell receptor beta chains from one sample sequenced in a study of a mutant IDH1 vaccine in newly diagnosed glioma. TCRdb keeps only in-frame clones here, not all; method: immunoSEQ multiplex PCR. This sample has over 75,000 clones, with 80% to 90% found just once. For these TCRs, the target antigens are not known. The time point: week 47, end of study. In every dose of vaccine, 300 ug of mutant IDH1 20-mer peptide was given alongside topical imiquimod. This specimen consisted of PBMCs, obtained from a glioma patient whose treatment included an IDH1 peptide vaccine. The source is a man between 35 and 55 years old with glioma.

The chain is built from TRBV29-1 and TRBJ1-1; 8 nucleotides align to TRBD1. Germline CDR1 reads SQVTM; CDR2 reads ANQGSEA. V shed 6 bases and J 4 bases; nucleotides not matched to a gene: 7. This CDR3 comprises 13 residues. The CDR3 DNA is TGCAGCGTGGCCAGGGGGCAAAGCACTGAAGCTTTCTTT. It codes for CSVARGQSTEAFF.

The chain is built from TRBV28 and TRBJ1-1; D is unresolved. The germline CDR1 and CDR2 sequences are MDHEN and SYDVKM. The CDR3 extends over 12 amino acids. V lost 8 bases and J lost 0, with 7 bases in between. The chain's CDR3 is CASLDLNTEAFF. Here the CDR3 DNA reads TGTGCCAGCTTAGACCTGAACACTGAAGCTTTCTTT.

This chain links TRBV28 with TRBJ1-2; D gene uncertain. The germline V and J ends were trimmed by 3 bases and 7 bases, with 6 bases remaining between them. The CDR3 runs to 11 residues. Germline values: CDR1 MDHEN, CDR2 SYDVKM. CDR3 bases: TGTGCCAGCAGTTTTACGACTGGCTACACCTTC. Protein: CASSFTTGYTF.

This rearrangement joins TRBV7-9 to TRBJ2-7, with 14 bases lining up with TRBD2. The V gene end was trimmed by 6 bases and the J gene end by 7 bases; junction bases not matched to a gene: 8. The CDR3 spans 15 residues. Germline CDR1 SEHNR, CDR2 FQNEAQ (reference sequence). The CDR3 bases are TGTGCCAGCAGGCGCGGACTAGCGGGAGGCGAGGAGCAGTACTTC. Translation gives CASRRGLAGGEEQYF.

This rearrangement joins TRBV5-1 to TRBJ2-3, with no clear D. CDR3 length equals 15 residues. V dropped 4 bases and J dropped 0 bases, with 12 bases sitting between them. Germline-derived CDR1 and CDR2 are SGHRS and YFSETQ. Written as DNA, the CDR3 is TGCGCCAGCAGCACCGCAAGTGCTAGCACAGATACGCAGTATTTT. This gives the protein CASSTASASTDTQYF.

The chain links TRBV13 to TRBJ2-1; the match to TRBD1 covers 11 bases. The ends lost 4 bases at V and 8 bases at J; junction bases unmatched: 1. Per the germline V gene, CDR1 is PRHDT and CDR2 is FYEKMQ (reference sequence). This CDR3 region has 13 residues. CDR3 in DNA: TGTGCCAGCAGCTCGGACAGGGGGCATGAGCAGTTCTTC. As protein: CASSSDRGHEQFF.

The chain recombines TRBV6-1 with TRBJ1-3; 8 bases align to TRBD1. V lost 8 bases, J lost 4 bases, and 4 bases stayed unmatched. The CDR3 covers 13 residues. Germline CDR1 and CDR2: MNHNS and SASEGT. Written as DNA, the CDR3 is TGTGCCAGCCAGGGGGCAAGGGGAAACACCATATATTTT. Residues: CASQGARGNTIYF.

The gene calls are TRBV20-1 and TRBJ2-7; D gene ambiguous. V lost 6 bases to trimming and J lost 5 bases, with 11 bases between them. Germline V gene sequence: CDR1 DFQATT, CDR2 SNEGSKA (reference sequence). CDR3 length: 11 amino acids. Here the CDR3 reads CSAPQQHEQYF. The DNA of the CDR3 is TGCAGTGCCCCCCAGCAGCACGAGCAGTACTTC.

This rearrangement joins TRBV28 to TRBJ2-7; TRBD2 matches 10 bases. The CDR3 consists of 14 residues. Germline loops: CDR1 MDHEN, CDR2 SYDVKM. The J segment lost 0 bases and the V segment lost 5 bases, leaving 1 base of the junction unmatched. In DNA form, the CDR3 reads TGTGCCAGCAGTGGGACTAGCGTCTCCTACGAGCAGTACTTC. The encoded protein is CASSGTSVSYEQYF.

At least ten counts were recorded for this clone. This sequence joins TRBV10-3 and TRBJ2-7; TRBD1 matches at 9 bases. Germline lookup yields CDR1 ENHRY and CDR2 SYGVKD. The trim removed 6 bases at V and 3 bases at J, leaving 9 bases unmatched. This CDR3 spans 15 amino acids. The CDR3 nucleotides read TGTGCCATCAGGGACCCGACAGGGGGGTTCTACGAGCAGTACTTC. Protein product: CAIRDPTGGFYEQYF.

The chain employs TRBV6-5 and TRBJ2-7; no firm D call. Germline values: CDR1 MNHEY, CDR2 SVGAGI. Trimming took off 4 bases at V and 0 bases at J, with 16 bases between the two ends. The CDR3 totals 16 residues. The CDR3 reads CASSSSLHFSSYEQYF. The CDR3, as DNA: TGTGCCAGCAGTTCGTCCCTCCACTTCAGCTCCTACGAGCAGTACTTC.

The chain combines TRBV6-1 with TRBJ1-2; a possible D gene is TRBD1 (6 bases). V lost 6 bases and J lost 8, with 16 bases in between. Germline CDR1 MNHNS, CDR2 SASEGT. The CDR3 spans 13 residues. In DNA, the CDR3 is TGTGCCAGCAGGGGGATGGAGGGGGGAGGCTACACCTTC. As protein: CASRGMEGGGYTF.

The rearrangement uses TRBV19 and TRBJ1-5; 7 nucleotides match TRBD1. Unmatched junction bases numbered 8, after V lost 6 bases and J lost 0 bases. Per germline, CDR1 LNHDA and CDR2 SQIVND (reference sequence). This CDR3 region has 16 residues. CDR3 DNA: TGTGCCAGTAGGGGGGACAGACGAAATAGCAATCAGCCCCAGCATTTT. This translates into CASRGDRRNSNQPQHF.

DNA for the CDR3: TGTGCCAGCAGCACCGGACAGGGTCCCTTGGGGACTGAAGCTTTCTTT. Translation gives CASSTGQGPLGTEAFF. This chain uses TRBV5-4 with TRBJ1-1; 8 bases align to TRBD1. The CDR3 is made up of 16 amino acids. Per germline, CDR1 SGHNT and CDR2 YYREEE (reference sequence). The ends lost 4 bases at V and 5 bases at J; junction bases unmatched: 13.

The rearrangement uses TRBV28 and TRBJ1-3; 11 bases are shared with TRBD1. Germline CDR1 MDHEN, CDR2 SYDVKM. The CDR3 contains 16 residues. The junction had 0 bases not matched to a gene; V was cut back by 0 bases and J by 2 bases. Written as DNA, the CDR3 is TGTGCCAGCAGTTTATGGGGACAGGGGGCTGGAAACACCATATATTTT. Amino acids: CASSLWGQGAGNTIYF.

This chain links TRBV30 with TRBJ1-4; D ambiguous. This CDR3 spans 14 amino acids. V was trimmed by 0 bases and J by 6 bases, leaving 11 bases between them. In germline, CDR1 is GTSNPN, CDR2 SVGIG (reference sequence). For the CDR3, the DNA is TGTGCCTGGAGTGTACGGCCCTTGGATGAAAAACTGTTTTTT. It yields the protein CAWSVRPLDEKLFF.

V gene TRBV4-3 combines with J gene TRBJ2-7, with 10 bases identical to TRBD1. This CDR3 comprises 16 residues. The trim removed 3 bases at V and 3 bases at J, leaving 8 bases unmatched. Looked up from germline, CDR1 is LGHNA and CDR2 is YSLEER. The CDR3 here is CASSQNPGQGIYEQYF. The CDR3 region has the DNA TGCGCCAGCAGCCAGAACCCGGGACAGGGGATCTACGAGCAGTACTTC.

The chain employs TRBV7-8 and TRBJ2-7; D may match TRBD1 or TRBD2 (6 bases each). The CDR3 spans 13 residues. CDR1 and CDR2 (germline): SGHVS, FQNEAQ. The V gene lost 5 bases and the J gene lost 8 bases, with 16 bases spanning the gap. CDR3 amino acids: CASSAAGGQQQYF. The CDR3 nucleotides are TGTGCCAGCAGCGCCGCCGGGGGACAACAGCAGTACTTC. The full variable domain, in which reference TRBV7-8 and TRBJ2-7 provide the parts outside the CDR3, is GAGVSQSPRYKVAKRGQDVALRCDPISGHVSLFWYQQALGQGPEFLTYFQNEAQLDKSGLPSDRFFAERPEGSVSTLKIQRTQQEDSAVYLCASSAAGGQQQYFGPGTRLTVT.

J is TRBJ2-2 and V is TRBV7-2; D is ambiguous. The germline V and J ends were trimmed by 4 bases and 2 bases, with 11 bases remaining between them. Germline V gene lookup returns CDR1 SGHTA and CDR2 FQGNSA. CDR3 length: 15 amino acids. The CDR3 coding sequence is TGTGCCAGCAGCTACCTTCGGGCCAACACCGGGGAGCTGTTTTTT. It yields the protein CASSYLRANTGELFF.

This clone was picked up a small number of times. The V call is TRBV4-3, the J call TRBJ1-1; tentative D call: TRBD1 (5 bases). This CDR3 is 15 amino acids long. The germline V and J ends were trimmed by 3 bases and 1 base, with 12 bases remaining between them. Germline values: CDR1 LGHNA, CDR2 YSLEER. CDR3 in amino acids: CASSHRQGWNTEAFF. The CDR3 bases are TGCGCCAGCAGCCATCGGCAGGGATGGAACACTGAAGCTTTCTTT.

CDR3 residues: CAWSVRPSGRAYNEQFF. CDR3 nucleotide sequence: TGTGCCTGGAGTGTACGTCCTAGCGGGAGGGCCTACAATGAGCAGTTCTTC. The chain has TRBV30 and TRBJ2-1, with TRBD2 matching 12 bases. V lost 0 bases, J lost 2 bases, and 5 bases stayed unmatched. There are 17 residues in the CDR3. CDR1 and CDR2 (germline): GTSNPN, SVGIG (reference sequence). Full variable domain (remainder filled in from reference TRBV30 and TRBJ2-1): SQTIHQWPATLVQPVGSPLSLECTVEGTSNPNLYWYRQAAGRGLQLLFYSVGIGQISSEVPQNLSASRPQDRQFILSSKKLLLSDSGFYLCAWSVRPSGRAYNEQFFGPGTRLTVL.

The rearrangement links TRBV10-3 to TRBJ2-5, with TRBD1 identical over 7 bases. The germline gives CDR1 ENHRY, CDR2 SYGVKD. The CDR3 is made up of 18 amino acids. The V and J ends lost 0 bases and 3 bases, in that order; junction bases with no gene match: 13. Here the CDR3 reads CAISESPLGRQGEETQYF. CDR3 in DNA: TGTGCCATCAGTGAGTCCCCCCTTGGCCGACAGGGTGAAGAGACCCAGTACTTC.

The gene calls are TRBV4-3 and TRBJ1-2, with a possible D match to TRBD1 (5 bases). This CDR3 spans 15 amino acids. V shed 0 bases and J shed 4 bases, with 12 bases lying between them. Germline V CDR1 and CDR2: LGHNA, YSLEER. In DNA form, the CDR3 reads TGCGCCAGCAGCCAAGAAAGTAAAGGGGTCTATGGCTACACCTTC. Protein product: CASSQESKGVYGYTF.